Listed below are T cell receptor beta chains from one sample, sequenced in a study of neoadjuvant nivolumab and ipilimumab in lung cancer. Here immunoSEQ multiplex PCR was the method, and the copy in TCRdb shows in-frame clones only, minus some. The repertoire holds around 4,000 clones, with 80% to 90% as singletons. The sequences come from normal lung tissue adjacent to the tumor, collected after neoadjuvant nivolumab, alone or with ipilimumab, at or shortly before surgery. Receptors were obtained from an adult with non-small cell lung cancer. Some clones in this sample may be carry-over from other donors' samples. Each CDR3 is given with its conserved first and last residue. Each record gives: CDR3 protein, CDR3 DNA, clone size, D gene, V gene, J gene. A D gene is named only where the DNA matches it firmly. Some rows have no size entry. The others give once, few or many, or a class for an expanded clone.

CDR3: CSVGAGHEQYF
DNA: TGCAGCGTTGGGGCAGGGCATGAGCAGTACTTC
size: -
D: -
V: TRBV29-1
J: TRBJ2-7

CDR3: CASSLRQGGADTQYF
DNA: TGCGCCAGCAGCTTGCGCCAGGGGGGGGCAGATACGCAGTATTTT
size: -
D: -
V: TRBV5-1
J: TRBJ2-3

CDR3: CASSDYGGTEAFF
DNA: TGTGCCAGCAGTGACTATGGGGGCACTGAAGCTTTCTTT
size: few
D: -
V: TRBV6-6
J: TRBJ1-1

CDR3: CAWEIQGASEAFF
DNA: TGTGCCTGGGAGATACAGGGGGCCTCAGAAGCTTTCTTT
size: -
D: TRBD1
V: TRBV30
J: TRBJ1-1

CDR3: CASSQDRWGESTDTQYF
DNA: TGTGCCAGCAGCCAAGATCGGTGGGGGGAGTCCACAGATACGCAGTATTTT
size: -
D: -
V: TRBV4-2
J: TRBJ2-3

CDR3: CASSPFRDEQYF
DNA: TGTGCCAGCAGTCCCTTCAGGGACGAGCAGTACTTC
size: once
D: -
V: TRBV2
J: TRBJ2-7

CDR3: CASSITGGTEAFF
DNA: TGTGCCAGTAGTATTACAGGGGGCACTGAAGCTTTCTTT
size: -
D: TRBD1
V: TRBV19
J: TRBJ1-1

CDR3: CASTPRTSGSFSAEQYF
DNA: TGCGCCAGCACCCCACGGACTAGCGGGAGTTTCTCGGCCGAGCAGTACTTC
size: few
D: TRBD2
V: TRBV10-2
J: TRBJ2-7

CDR3: CASSTGPPDTYQETQYF
DNA: TGTGCCAGCAGCACCGGCCCCCCGGACACGTACCAAGAGACCCAGTACTTC
size: -
D: -
V: TRBV7-9
J: TRBJ2-5

CDR3: CSSLGETQYF
DNA: TGCAGCTCACTCGGAGAGACCCAGTACTTC
size: -
D: -
V: TRBV29-1
J: TRBJ2-5